This passage covers 25 T cell receptor beta chains from one sample sequenced in a study of T-cell memory formation after mild COVID-19. TCRdb fed the 5' RACE reads into MiXCR, producing one record per CDR3 protein. The data contain 400,000 to 500,000 distinct CDR3 sequences, 20% of them singletons. The sequenced sample was PBMCs or a T cell subset sorted from them (not recorded which). The receptor source for this set is an adult woman who had mild COVID-19 (a few samples of this study predate the infection). Cell type and time point are not known.

This chain connects TRBV2 to TRBJ2-7; 10 nucleotides match TRBD1. This CDR3 is built from 14 residues. Germline V lookup: CDR1 SNHLY, CDR2 FYNNEI. Losses at the gene ends were 2 bases for V and 6 bases for J; bases not matched to a gene: 4. The CDR3 is CASSELGTGVEQYF. The DNA for the CDR3 is TGTGCCAGCAGTGAACTGGGGACAGGGGTCGAGCAGTACTTC.

V is TRBV29-1 and J is TRBJ2-1; D not resolved. Trimming removed 4 bases from V and 2 bases from J, with 9 bases in between. Germline CDR1 is SQVTM and CDR2 is ANQGSEA. The CDR3 is made up of 13 amino acids. This CDR3 is CSVAGSPYNEQFF. In DNA form, the CDR3 reads TGCAGCGTTGCCGGCAGTCCCTACAATGAGCAGTTCTTC.

The chain has TRBV7-9 and TRBJ1-6, with 8 bases aligning to TRBD1. CDR3 length: 17 residues. Trimming removed 2 bases from V and 4 bases from J; junction bases left unmatched: 7. Germline V lookup: CDR1 SEHNR, CDR2 FQNEAQ (reference sequence). CDR3 protein: CASSLLDRALYNSPLHF. In nucleotides, the CDR3 is TGTGCCAGCAGCTTATTGGACAGGGCCCTATATAATTCACCCCTCCACTTT.

The V call is TRBV20-1, the J call TRBJ2-3; D might be TRBD1 or TRBD2, each matching 6 bases. V lost 6 bases to trimming and J lost 5 bases, with 18 bases between them. This CDR3 is 14 amino acids long. Germline V lookup: CDR1 DFQATT, CDR2 SNEGSKA (reference sequence). CDR3 nucleotide sequence: TGCAGTGCCCTGAGGGGGAGGAGTGGAGATACGCAGTATTTT. Protein sequence: CSALRGRSGDTQYF.

This clonotype appeared a few times. A much bigger clone sits one base away, suggesting this may be a read error. This chain links TRBV7-3 with TRBJ1-2, with 9 bases aligning to TRBD1. This CDR3 region has 15 residues. Germline values: CDR1 SGHTA, CDR2 FQGTGA. CDR3 sequence: CDSSLGTGIVGGYTF. For the CDR3, the DNA is TGTGACAGCAGCTTAGGGACAGGGATCGTGGGTGGCTACACCTTC.

This chain uses TRBV6-5 with TRBJ1-2; TRBD1 aligns across 10 bases. Germline-derived CDR1 and CDR2 are MNHEY and SVGAGI. The CDR3 covers 13 residues. V lost 5 bases and J lost 8; bases outside the gene matches: 5. The DNA of the CDR3 is TGTGCCAGCAGTGCCGGGACAGGGGCAGGCTACACCTTC. This gives the protein CASSAGTGAGYTF.

This clonotype was found a few times. The chain is built from TRBV12-3 or TRBV12-4 and TRBJ2-3; 13 positions match TRBD2. CDR3 length equals 17 residues. With 3 bases clipped from V and 5 bases from J, the junction kept 8 bases outside the gene matches. CDR3 amino acids: CASSFLLAGGPVDTQYF. As DNA, the CDR3 is TGTGCCAGCAGTTTCTTACTAGCGGGAGGGCCGGTAGATACGCAGTATTTT.

This clonotype was seen a handful of times. This sequence joins TRBV2 and TRBJ2-3; 10 bases match TRBD2. V trimming: 6 bases; J trimming: 3 bases; junction bases outside the gene matches: 18. The CDR3 loop spans 19 amino acids. Looked up from germline, CDR1 is SNHLY and CDR2 is FYNNEI. CDR3 in DNA: TGTGCCAGCAGCGGGGAAGGGCTAGCGGGGGAGCGGTGGACAGATACGCAGTATTTT. This gives the protein CASSGEGLAGERWTDTQYF.

The CDR3 sequence: CASSQVGGRAEQYF. In DNA, the CDR3 is TGCGCCAGCAGCCAAGTGGGGGGAAGGGCCGAGCAGTACTTC. The genes are TRBV4-1 and TRBJ2-7, with D possibly matching TRBD2 (6 bases). Per the germline V gene, CDR1 is MGHRA and CDR2 is YSYEKL. The length of the CDR3 is 14 residues. The V gene lost 1 base and the J gene lost 6 bases, with 13 bases spanning the gap.

This clonotype appeared a few times. The chain combines TRBV7-9 with TRBJ1-1; D ambiguous. The V gene's germline CDR1 is SEHNR and CDR2 FQNEAQ (reference sequence). V shed 6 bases and J shed 0 bases, with 8 bases lying between them. This CDR3 has 13 amino acids. CDR3: CASSWNMNTEAFF. DNA of the CDR3: TGTGCCAGCAGTTGGAACATGAACACTGAAGCTTTCTTT.

The table lists this clonotype with many counts. V gene TRBV5-6 combines with J gene TRBJ1-1; D gene uncertain. The V gene's germline CDR1 is SGHDT and CDR2 YYEEEE. The length of the CDR3 is 13 residues. The V end lost 5 bases, the J end lost 0 bases, and 8 bases lay between the germline ends. The CDR3 loop reads CASSGQLNTEAFF. DNA for the CDR3: TGTGCCAGCAGTGGGCAGTTGAACACTGAAGCTTTCTTT.

This clonotype has more than one count but fewer than ten. This chain connects TRBV4-1 to TRBJ1-2; D possibly corresponds to TRBD1 (5 bases). Germline values: CDR1 MGHRA, CDR2 YSYEKL. The CDR3 has 13 amino acids. Trimming took off 1 base at V and 8 bases at J, with 11 bases between the two ends. The CDR3 here is CASSQAGGEGYTF. CDR3 DNA sequence: TGCGCCAGCAGCCAAGCAGGAGGGGAAGGCTACACCTTC.

This clonotype was seen a handful of times. The rearrangement links TRBV7-8 to TRBJ2-2; D may be TRBD2 (5 bases). The CDR3 length is 17 residues. Trimming took 1 base from V and 7 from J, leaving 19 bases between them. CDR1 is SGHVS and CDR2 is FQNEAQ in the germline V gene. The CDR3 nucleotides are TGTGCCAGCAGCTTAGAAGGTCGTGGGGTCGACTACGGGGAGCTGTTTTTT. It yields the protein CASSLEGRGVDYGELFF.

This clonotype occurred many times. The gene calls are TRBV20-1 and TRBJ2-1; 7 nucleotides line up with TRBD2. V shed 4 bases and J 7 bases; nucleotides not matched to a gene: 10. The CDR3 is 14 residues long. CDR1 and CDR2 from the germline V gene are DFQATT and SNEGSKA (reference sequence). In nucleotides, the CDR3 is TGCAGTGCTATGTCTTCGGCGGGGGAAAATGAGCAGTTCTTC. It specifies CSAMSSAGENEQFF.

This clonotype turned up a few times. The rearrangement uses TRBV20-1 and TRBJ2-1; D could derive from TRBD1 or TRBD2 (5 bases each). The CDR3 has 14 amino acids. The germline CDR1 and CDR2 sequences are DFQATT and SNEGSKA (reference sequence). V lost 6 bases and J 10 bases, leaving 22 bases between the germline ends. CDR3 amino acids: CSAQWDVGYYEQFF. The CDR3 nucleotides read TGCAGTGCGCAGTGGGACGTCGGTTATTACGAGCAGTTCTTC.

The chain carries TRBV7-2 and TRBJ1-1; D not resolved. This CDR3 comprises 15 residues. V dropped 6 bases and J dropped 1 base, with 15 bases sitting between them. CDR1 SGHTA and CDR2 FQGNSA come from the germline V gene. The CDR3 nucleotides are TGTGCCAGCAGACCCCCACGGGGTAAGAACACTGAAGCTTTCTTT. Its translation: CASRPPRGKNTEAFF.

The gene calls are TRBV5-1 and TRBJ2-6; D may be TRBD1 (6 bases). Trimming shortened V by 0 bases and J by 0 bases, and 10 bases separated the two germline ends. CDR1 and CDR2 (germline): SGHRS, YFSETQ. This CDR3 has 17 amino acids. CDR3 sequence (DNA): TGCGCCAGCAGCTTGGGGACAGATTCCTCTGGGGCCAACGTCCTGACTTTC. This encodes CASSLGTDSSGANVLTF.

For this clonotype: The CDR3 does not close with the conserved phenylalanine or tryptophan, likely indicating a read error. V usage is TRBV27 and J usage is TRBJ2-7; 12 bases are a match to TRBD2. The germline V gene has CDR1 MNHEY and CDR2 SMNVEV (reference sequence). The J segment lost 1 base and the V segment lost 0 bases, leaving 1 base of the junction unmatched. This CDR3 has 16 residues. The CDR3 DNA sequence: TGTGCCAGCAGTTTATCCGGGACTAGCGGGTCCTACGAGCAGTACTTA. Translated, it gives CASSLSGTSGSYEQYL.

The gene calls are TRBV7-9 and TRBJ2-4; TRBD1 is a possible D gene (6 bases). The CDR3 consists of 17 residues. The germline gives CDR1 SEHNR, CDR2 FQNEAQ (reference sequence). Trimming took off 3 bases at V and 0 bases at J, with 15 bases between the two ends. DNA for the CDR3: TGTGCCAGCAGCTTGGACAGCCCCATGGGAGCCAAAAACATTCAGTACTTC. It encodes CASSLDSPMGAKNIQYF.

To note about this clonotype: At one boundary the junction diverges from the germline segment, which might be a read error. The chain employs TRBV7-9 and TRBJ1-2; D ambiguous. Germline CDR1 SEHNR, CDR2 FQNEAQ (reference sequence). The CDR3 is made up of 14 amino acids. The CDR3 bases are TGTGCCGGCAGCTTAGCGGGGACTAACTATGGCTACACCTTC. Translated, it gives CAGSLAGTNYGYTF.

V usage is TRBV25-1 and J usage is TRBJ2-7; D is undetermined. Per the germline V gene, CDR1 is MGHDK and CDR2 is SYGVNS. This CDR3 has 12 residues. Trimming cost V 0 bases and J 4 bases, with 4 bases left between them. As DNA, the CDR3 is TGTGCCAGCAGTGAATACGCGTACGAGCAGTACTTC. The encoded protein is CASSEYAYEQYF.

Only a few counts were recorded for this clonotype. The chain has TRBV30 and TRBJ2-7; D may be TRBD1 (6 bases). The CDR3 sequence is 13 residues long. Per the germline V gene, CDR1 is GTSNPN and CDR2 is SVGIG (reference sequence). V shed 1 base and J shed 5 bases, with 12 bases lying between them. This CDR3 reads CAWSGGRGNEQYF. CDR3 coding DNA: TGTGCCTGGAGTGGGGGCAGGGGAAACGAGCAGTACTTC.

This clonotype was found a few times. This sequence joins TRBV9 and TRBJ2-3, with D possibly called TRBD1 or TRBD2 (6 bases each). The CDR3 covers 15 residues. The V end was cut by 4 bases, the J end by 2 bases, with 14 bases between. Per germline, CDR1 SGDLS and CDR2 YYNGEE. The CDR3 nucleotides read TGTGCCAGCAGCCCGGTACAGGGACTCACAGATACGCAGTATTTT. It translates to CASSPVQGLTDTQYF.

This clonotype was seen a handful of times. This chain joins TRBV25-1 and TRBJ1-1; D gene ambiguous. Germline V gene lookup returns CDR1 MGHDK and CDR2 SYGVNS. Trimming stripped 5 bases from V and 5 bases from J, with 12 bases between. This CDR3 comprises 13 residues. CDR3 sequence (DNA): TGTGCCAGCAGTAGTATGATCCGGACTGAAGCTTTCTTT. Translation: CASSSMIRTEAFF.

This clonotype was picked up a small number of times. The J gene is TRBJ2-1, the V gene TRBV9, with D perhaps matching TRBD1 (6 bases). Germline assignment: CDR1 SGDLS and CDR2 YYNGEE. The CDR3 loop spans 15 amino acids. V dropped 0 bases and J dropped 9 bases, with 16 bases sitting between them. The CDR3 loop reads CASSVEGQGKSEQFF. CDR3 DNA sequence: TGTGCCAGCAGCGTAGAGGGGCAGGGGAAAAGTGAGCAGTTCTTC.